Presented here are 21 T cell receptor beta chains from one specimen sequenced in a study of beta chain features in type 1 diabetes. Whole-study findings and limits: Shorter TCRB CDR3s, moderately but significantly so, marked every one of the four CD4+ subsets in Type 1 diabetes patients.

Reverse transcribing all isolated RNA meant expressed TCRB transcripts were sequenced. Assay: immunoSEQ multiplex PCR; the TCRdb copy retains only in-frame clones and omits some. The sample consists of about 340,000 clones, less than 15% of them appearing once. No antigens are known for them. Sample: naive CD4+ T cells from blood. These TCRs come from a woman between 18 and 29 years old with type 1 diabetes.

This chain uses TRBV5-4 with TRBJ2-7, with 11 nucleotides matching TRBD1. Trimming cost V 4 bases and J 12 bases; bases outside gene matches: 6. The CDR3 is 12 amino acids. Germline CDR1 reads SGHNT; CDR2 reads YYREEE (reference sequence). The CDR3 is CASSIGQGAVYF. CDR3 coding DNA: TGTGCCAGCAGCATAGGACAGGGGGCCGTGTACTTC. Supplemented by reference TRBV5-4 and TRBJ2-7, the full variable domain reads ETGVTQSPTHLIKTRGQQVTLRCSSQSGHNTVSWYQQALGQGPQFIFQYYREEENGRGNFPPRFSGLQFPNYSSELNVNALELDDSALYLCASSIGQGAVYFGPGTRLTVT.

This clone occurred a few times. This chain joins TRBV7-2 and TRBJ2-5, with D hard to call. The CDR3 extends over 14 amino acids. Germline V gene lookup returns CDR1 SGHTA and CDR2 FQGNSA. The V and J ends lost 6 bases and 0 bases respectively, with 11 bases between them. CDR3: CASRFTTDQETQYF. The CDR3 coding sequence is TGTGCCAGCAGATTTACTACCGACCAAGAGACCCAGTACTTC.

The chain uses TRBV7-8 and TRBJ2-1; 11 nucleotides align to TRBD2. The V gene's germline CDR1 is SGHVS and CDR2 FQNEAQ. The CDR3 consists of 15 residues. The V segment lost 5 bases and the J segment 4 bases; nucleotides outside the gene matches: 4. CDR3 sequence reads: CASSVSGRVYNEQFF. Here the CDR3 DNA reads TGTGCCAGCAGCGTTAGCGGGAGGGTATACAATGAGCAGTTCTTC.

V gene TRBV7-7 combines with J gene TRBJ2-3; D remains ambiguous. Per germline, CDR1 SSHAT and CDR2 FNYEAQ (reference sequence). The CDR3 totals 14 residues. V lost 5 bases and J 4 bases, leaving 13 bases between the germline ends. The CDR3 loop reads CASSPLPGADTQYF. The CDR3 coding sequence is TGTGCCAGCAGCCCCCTCCCAGGTGCAGATACGCAGTATTTT.

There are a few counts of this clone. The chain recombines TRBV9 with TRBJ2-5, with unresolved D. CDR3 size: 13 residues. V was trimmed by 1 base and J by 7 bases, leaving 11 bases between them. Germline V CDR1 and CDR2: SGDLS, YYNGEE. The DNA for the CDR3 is TGTGCCAGCAGCGTATCGGAGTGTTTGACCCAGTACTTC. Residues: CASSVSECLTQYF. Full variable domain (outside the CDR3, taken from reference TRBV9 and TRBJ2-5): DSGVTQTPKHLITATGQRVTLRCSPRSGDLSVYWYQQSLDQGLQFLIQYYNGEERAKGNILERFSAQQFPDLHSELNLSSLELGDSALYFCASSVSECLTQYFGPGTRLLVL.

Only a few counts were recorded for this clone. The DNA for the CDR3 is TGCGCCAGCAGCGGTGCGGGAGTTGCAGATACGCAGTATTTT. This gives the protein CASSGAGVADTQYF. V and J are TRBV4-3 and TRBJ2-3; 7 bases agree with TRBD2. Losses at the gene ends were 5 bases for V and 4 bases for J; bases not matched to a gene: 6. CDR3 length: 14 residues. Germline V gene lookup returns CDR1 LGHNA and CDR2 YSLEER.

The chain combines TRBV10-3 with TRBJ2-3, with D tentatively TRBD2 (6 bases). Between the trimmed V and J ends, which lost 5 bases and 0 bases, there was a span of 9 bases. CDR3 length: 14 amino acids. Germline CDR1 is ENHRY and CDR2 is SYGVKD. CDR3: CAISSSGSTDTQYF. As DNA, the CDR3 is TGTGCCATCAGTTCAAGCGGGAGCACAGATACGCAGTATTTT.

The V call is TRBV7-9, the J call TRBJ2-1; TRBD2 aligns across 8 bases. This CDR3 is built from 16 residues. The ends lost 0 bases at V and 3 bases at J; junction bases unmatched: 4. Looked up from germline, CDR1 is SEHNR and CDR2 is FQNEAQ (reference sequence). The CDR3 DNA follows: TGTGCCAGCAGCTTAGCTAGCGGGAAAAACTACAATGAGCAGTTCTTC. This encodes CASSLASGKNYNEQFF.

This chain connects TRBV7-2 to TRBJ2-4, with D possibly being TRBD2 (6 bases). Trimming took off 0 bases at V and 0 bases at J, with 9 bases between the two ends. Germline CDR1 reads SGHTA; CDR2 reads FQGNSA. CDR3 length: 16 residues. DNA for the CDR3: TGTGCCAGCAGCTTAGCAGCGGGTCTAGCCAAAAACATTCAGTACTTC. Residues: CASSLAAGLAKNIQYF.

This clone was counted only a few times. In nucleotides, the CDR3 is TGTGCCAGCTCATTGGTGAGAACAACTAGTCCTAGCACAGATACGCAGTATTTT. It yields the protein CASSLVRTTSPSTDTQYF. V is TRBV18 and J is TRBJ2-3; possible D gene TRBD2, 5 bases. V lost 5 bases and J 0 bases, leaving 21 bases between the germline ends. The CDR3 has 18 amino acids. Germline CDR1 and CDR2: KGHSH and LQKENI.

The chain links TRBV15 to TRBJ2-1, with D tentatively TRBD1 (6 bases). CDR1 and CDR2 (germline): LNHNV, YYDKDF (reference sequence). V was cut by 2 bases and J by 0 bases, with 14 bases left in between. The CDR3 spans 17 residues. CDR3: CATSRWTGTHSYNEQFF. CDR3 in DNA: TGTGCCACCAGCAGATGGACCGGGACACACTCCTACAATGAGCAGTTCTTC.

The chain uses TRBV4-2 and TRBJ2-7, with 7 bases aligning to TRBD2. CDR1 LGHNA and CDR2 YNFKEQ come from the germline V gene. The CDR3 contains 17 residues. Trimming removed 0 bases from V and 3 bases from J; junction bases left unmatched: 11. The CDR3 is CASSQDGTTGHLYEQYF. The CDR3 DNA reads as TGTGCCAGCAGCCAAGATGGGACTACAGGCCACCTCTACGAGCAGTACTTC.

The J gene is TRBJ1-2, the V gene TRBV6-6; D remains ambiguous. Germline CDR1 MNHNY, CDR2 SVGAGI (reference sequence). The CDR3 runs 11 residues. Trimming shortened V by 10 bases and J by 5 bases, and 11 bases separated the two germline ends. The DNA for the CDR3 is TGTGCCACTAGCCGGTTGTATGGCTACACCTTC. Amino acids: CATSRLYGYTF.

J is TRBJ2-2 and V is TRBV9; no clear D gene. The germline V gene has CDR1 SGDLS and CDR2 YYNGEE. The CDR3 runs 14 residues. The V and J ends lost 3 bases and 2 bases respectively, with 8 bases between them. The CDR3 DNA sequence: TGTGCCAGCAGCGCCACTATAAACACCGGGGAGCTGTTTTTT. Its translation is CASSATINTGELFF.

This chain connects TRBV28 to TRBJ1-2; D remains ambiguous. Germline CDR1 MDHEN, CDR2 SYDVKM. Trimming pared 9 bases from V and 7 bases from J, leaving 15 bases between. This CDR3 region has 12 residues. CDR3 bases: TGTGCCAGTTGGGCGCAGGTCTTTGGCTACACCTTC. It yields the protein CASWAQVFGYTF.

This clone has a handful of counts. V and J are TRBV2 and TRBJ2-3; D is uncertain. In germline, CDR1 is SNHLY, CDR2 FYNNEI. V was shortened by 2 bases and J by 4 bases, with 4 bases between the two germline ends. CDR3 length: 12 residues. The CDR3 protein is CASSEQADTQYF. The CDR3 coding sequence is TGTGCCAGCAGTGAACAGGCAGATACGCAGTATTTT. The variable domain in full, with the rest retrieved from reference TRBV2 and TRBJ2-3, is EPEVTQTPSHQVTQMGQEVILRCVPISNHLYFYWYRQILGQKVEFLVSFYNNEISEKSEIFDDQFSVERPDGSNFTLKIRSTKLEDSAMYFCASSEQADTQYFGPGTRLTVL.

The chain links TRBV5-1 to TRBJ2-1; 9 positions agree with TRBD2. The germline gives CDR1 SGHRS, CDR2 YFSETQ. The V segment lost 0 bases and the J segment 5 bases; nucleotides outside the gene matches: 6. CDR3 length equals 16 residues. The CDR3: CASSLAGTSRNNEQFF. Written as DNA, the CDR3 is TGCGCCAGCAGCTTGGCCGGGACTAGCCGTAACAATGAGCAGTTCTTC.

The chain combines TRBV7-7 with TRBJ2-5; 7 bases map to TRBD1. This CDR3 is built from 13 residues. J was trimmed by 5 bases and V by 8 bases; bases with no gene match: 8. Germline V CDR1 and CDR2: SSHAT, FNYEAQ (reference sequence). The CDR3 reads CASGQATGETQYF. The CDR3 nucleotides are TGTGCCAGCGGACAGGCTACAGGGGAGACCCAGTACTTC.

CDR3 protein: CASSLVQGANEQFF. In DNA form, the CDR3 reads TGCGCCAGCAGCTTGGTACAGGGGGCGAATGAGCAGTTCTTC. The chain carries TRBV5-1 and TRBJ2-1; 9 nucleotides match TRBD1. Per the germline V gene, CDR1 is SGHRS and CDR2 is YFSETQ. This CDR3 has 14 amino acids. Trimming at V came to 0 bases and at J to 7 bases, leaving 2 bases not matched to a gene.

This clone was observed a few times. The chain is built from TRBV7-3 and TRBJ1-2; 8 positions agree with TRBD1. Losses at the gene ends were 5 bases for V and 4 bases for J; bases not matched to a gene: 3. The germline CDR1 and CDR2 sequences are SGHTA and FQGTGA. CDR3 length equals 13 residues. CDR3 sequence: CASSPTGAYGYTF. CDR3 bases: TGTGCCAGCAGCCCGACAGGGGCCTATGGCTACACCTTC.

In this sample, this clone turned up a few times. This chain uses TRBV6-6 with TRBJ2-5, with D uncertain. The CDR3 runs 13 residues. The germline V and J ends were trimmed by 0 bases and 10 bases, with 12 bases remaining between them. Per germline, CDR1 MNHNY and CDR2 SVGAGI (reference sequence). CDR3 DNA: TGTGCCAGCAGTTACTCGTTTAGCCCGAACCAGTACTTC. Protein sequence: CASSYSFSPNQYF.